The 3 T cell receptor beta chains below were found in one sample sequenced in a study of T cells expressing NK-cell markers. TCRdb derives one entry per CDR3 protein from the 5' RACE reads, leaving out DNA. The listing records approximately 460,000 distinct CDR3 sequences. The sequenced sample was blood T cells: a sorted CD56 or NKG2C T cell subset, CD4+ or CD8+ T cells, or bulk PBMC T cells (not recorded which). The receptors were gathered from a woman aged 18-70 years in good health.

This sequence joins TRBV29-1 and TRBJ2-1; as DNA is missing, the TRBD2 call by TCRdb cannot be tested. This CDR3 region has 14 residues. CDR1 and CDR2 from the germline V gene are SQVTM and ANQGSEA. This CDR3 is CSVVGGARVDEQFF.

This sequence joins TRBV6-2 or TRBV6-3 and TRBJ2-1; the D call of TRBD1 rests on TCRdb alone, since no DNA is present to check it. CDR1 and CDR2 (germline): MNHEY, SVGEGT. This CDR3 contains 11 residues. The CDR3 sequence is CASSRGIEQFF.

The chain joins TRBV19 to TRBJ2-1; with no DNA, the TCRdb D assignment of TRBD1 cannot be verified. CDR1 is LNHDA, CDR2 SQIVND, per germline (reference sequence). CDR3 size: 15 residues. The CDR3 spells CAIAAGTGYHNEQFF.